Presented here are 15 T cell receptor beta chains from one specimen sequenced in a study of T-cell memory formation after mild COVID-19. TCRdb re-called the 5' RACE reads with MiXCR, one entry per CDR3 protein. The profile shows some 210,000 distinct CDR3 sequences, around 25% of them singletons. The sequenced sample consisted of PBMCs or a T cell subset sorted from them (not recorded which). The receptors derive from an adult woman who had mild COVID-19 (a few samples of this study predate the infection). Cell type and time point are not known.

The chain recombines TRBV20-1 with TRBJ2-7; 8 nucleotides agree with TRBD1. J gave up 3 bases and V 5 bases, and 6 bases lay outside the gene matches. CDR3 size: 13 residues. Germline lookup yields CDR1 DFQATT and CDR2 SNEGSKA (reference sequence). The CDR3: CSAYRDRLYEQYF. The CDR3, as DNA: TGCAGTGCTTACCGGGACAGGCTCTACGAGCAGTACTTC.

The sample holds a few counts of this clonotype. The chain uses TRBV12-3 or TRBV12-4 and TRBJ1-5, with D tentatively TRBD1 (6 bases). V was clipped by 5 bases and J by 0 bases, with 14 bases between them. The CDR3 contains 16 residues. Here the CDR3 DNA reads TGTGCCAGCAGTCCGGACAGACTAAATAGCAATCAGCCCCAGCATTTT. Its protein product is CASSPDRLNSNQPQHF.

V gene TRBV12-5 combines with J gene TRBJ1-1, with D unclear. V was shortened by 0 bases and J by 0 bases, with 14 bases between the two germline ends. The germline CDR1 and CDR2 sequences are LGHNT and FRNRAP. The CDR3 extends over 17 amino acids. The CDR3 nucleotides read TGTGCTAGTGGTTTGGTACTCGAGGGAGCCATGAACACTGAAGCTTTCTTT. It codes for CASGLVLEGAMNTEAFF.

The rearrangement links TRBV12-3 or TRBV12-4 to TRBJ2-3; D ambiguous. The CDR3 spans 18 residues. V lost 6 bases, J lost 2 bases, and 24 bases lay in between. The CDR3 spells CASSTPDGQVGNTDTQYF. The CDR3 DNA sequence: TGTGCCAGCAGCACCCCCGACGGCCAGGTGGGAAACACAGATACGCAGTATTTT.

Only a few counts were recorded for this clonotype. The V and J genes are TRBV9 and TRBJ2-7, with 7 bases that match TRBD2. The CDR3 contains 14 residues. J was trimmed by 3 bases and V by 1 base; bases with no gene match: 4. The germline V gene has CDR1 SGDLS and CDR2 YYNGEE. In DNA, the CDR3 is TGTGCCAGCAGCGTACTAGCGGATAGCTACGAGCAGTACTTC. Translated, it gives CASSVLADSYEQYF.

This clonotype was seen only a few times. Sequence at one end of the junction differs from germline and may be a read error. The V gene is TRBV12-3 or TRBV12-4, the J gene TRBJ2-7; perhaps TRBD1 as D (6 bases). The CDR3 is made up of 11 amino acids. For the CDR3, the DNA is TGTGCCAGCAGTCTGTTCGGGACAAGTTTCTTC. This codes for CASSLFGTSFF.

The chain joins TRBV29-1 to TRBJ2-7, with 7 bases aligning to TRBD1. The CDR3 totals 13 residues. Germline V gene lookup returns CDR1 SQVTM and CDR2 ANQGSEA. The V segment lost 6 bases and the J segment 1 base; nucleotides outside the gene matches: 6. The CDR3 loop reads CSVKLDRSYEQYF. In DNA, the CDR3 is TGCAGCGTGAAATTGGACAGGTCCTACGAGCAGTACTTC.

The chain recombines TRBV9 with TRBJ2-2; no firm D call. V was trimmed by 4 bases and J by 4 bases, leaving 5 bases between them. From germline, CDR1 is SGDLS and CDR2 YYNGEE. The CDR3 consists of 12 residues. The CDR3 region has the DNA TGTGCCAGCAGCATCACCACCGGGGAGCTGTTTTTT. It specifies CASSITTGELFF.

The chain carries TRBV9 and TRBJ1-2; 11 bases fit TRBD1. V was pared by 1 base and J by 6 bases, with 11 bases of the junction left unmatched. CDR3 size: 17 residues. Germline CDR1 SGDLS, CDR2 YYNGEE. The CDR3 reads CASSVTLGTGGENGYTF. CDR3 DNA: TGTGCCAGCAGCGTAACTCTCGGGACAGGGGGGGAAAATGGCTACACCTTC.

The sample holds a few counts of this clonotype. The rearrangement joins TRBV20-1 to TRBJ1-5; tentative D call: TRBD1 (6 bases). CDR3 size: 14 residues. Germline V lookup: CDR1 DFQATT, CDR2 SNEGSKA (reference sequence). V lost 3 bases to trimming and J lost 6 bases, with 15 bases between them. The CDR3 DNA reads TGCAGTGCTAGGGGTCGGGGGCCTCTTCAGCCCCAGCATTTT. Translating gives CSARGRGPLQPQHF.

The CDR3 loop reads CATSALTGGSSNQPQHF. CDR3 coding DNA: TGTGCCACCAGTGCATTAACTGGAGGTTCAAGCAATCAGCCCCAGCATTTT. The chain is built from TRBV24-1 and TRBJ1-5, with no clear D. V lost 5 bases and J 1 base, leaving 17 bases between the germline ends. The CDR3 has 17 amino acids. CDR1 is KGHDR and CDR2 is SFDVKD in the germline V gene.

The chain uses TRBV12-3 or TRBV12-4 and TRBJ2-3; 7 bases match TRBD2. The CDR3 consists of 13 residues. Losses at the gene ends were 6 bases for V and 4 bases for J; bases not matched to a gene: 4. CDR3 residues: CASRLREADTQYF. The CDR3 DNA follows: TGTGCCAGCAGGTTACGGGAGGCAGATACGCAGTATTTT.

This rearrangement joins TRBV19 to TRBJ2-2; D perhaps matches TRBD2 (5 bases). This CDR3 has 13 amino acids. Trimming left V 5 bases short and J 4 bases short, with 8 bases between. Germline CDR1 and CDR2: LNHDA and SQIVND (reference sequence). This CDR3 reads CASSERVTGELFF. CDR3 DNA sequence: TGTGCCAGTAGTGAGAGGGTCACCGGGGAGCTGTTTTTT.

This clonotype came up a few times. V and J are TRBV5-1 and TRBJ1-2, with a tentative D call TRBD1 (5 bases). The CDR3 is made up of 13 amino acids. CDR1 is SGHRS and CDR2 is YFSETQ in the germline V gene. Between the trimmed V and J ends, which lost 1 base and 5 bases, there was a span of 9 bases. The chain's CDR3 is CASSLPGTYGYTF. The CDR3 nucleotides are TGCGCCAGCAGCTTGCCAGGGACTTATGGCTACACCTTC.

The V call is TRBV7-2, the J call TRBJ2-7; 10 bases are shared with TRBD2. The trim removed 4 bases at V and 2 bases at J, leaving 8 bases unmatched. The CDR3 has 16 amino acids. CDR1 and CDR2 (germline): SGHTA, FQGNSA. CDR3 sequence (DNA): TGTGCCAGCAGCTCGACCTTAGCGGGAGGCCCCTACGAGCAGTACTTC. It yields the protein CASSSTLAGGPYEQYF.